A selection of T cell receptor beta chains follows, all from one sample in a study of shared clonotypes between healthy human individuals. Sequencing was performed with immunoSEQ multiplex PCR; in TCRdb, only in-frame clones are kept and a portion is missing. The sample includes 1.4 million or so clones, about 98.5% seen only once; the top ten take over 0.3%. Sequencing was done on a sample of naive CD4+ T cells sorted from blood. These receptors came from a man aged 30 to 45 in good health. The CDR3 runs from the conserved cysteine through the conserved F or W. D genes are given only for firm matches. Not every row has a clone size; where given, it reads once, few, many or a size class.

size: .; V: TRBV18; J: TRBJ2-1; D: .; DNA: TGTGCCAGCTCACCATTTTGGGGACGGGACTCCGACAATGAGCAGTTCTTC; CDR3: CASSPFWGRDSDNEQFF
size: .; V: TRBV5-6; J: TRBJ2-3; D: TRBD1; DNA: TGTGCCAGCAGCTCCGTTCGCGGACAGGGGATAGATACGCAGTATTTT; CDR3: CASSSVRGQGIDTQYF
size: .; V: TRBV5-4; J: TRBJ2-4; D: TRBD2; DNA: TGTGCCAGCAGCTTGACTGGCCTAGCGGACCGAAAAAACATTCAGTACTTC; CDR3: CASSLTGLADRKNIQYF
size: .; V: TRBV9; J: TRBJ2-1; D: TRBD2; DNA: TGTGCCAGCAGCAAGCTAGGACTAGCGGGAGGGGAGGAGCAGTTCTTC; CDR3: CASSKLGLAGGEEQFF
size: .; V: TRBV28; J: TRBJ2-2; D: .; DNA: TGTGCCAGCTCATCGGGGCCAGCGAACACCGGGGAGCTGTTTTTT; CDR3: CASSSGPANTGELFF
size: .; V: TRBV9; J: TRBJ2-5; D: TRBD1; DNA: TGTGCCAGCAGCGTAGATGGACAGGGTGAAGAGACCCAGTACTTC; CDR3: CASSVDGQGEETQYF
size: .; V: TRBV15; J: TRBJ1-1; D: TRBD1; DNA: TGTGCCACCAGCCGAATAACAGGAGCAGGGGGCACTGAAGCTTTCTTT; CDR3: CATSRITGAGGTEAFF
size: .; V: TRBV4-2; J: TRBJ2-3; D: .; DNA: TGTGCCAGCAGCCCCTGGCGAGTCACAGATACGCAGTATTTT; CDR3: CASSPWRVTDTQYF
size: .; V: TRBV5-1; J: TRBJ2-1; D: TRBD2; DNA: TGCGCCAGCAGCCCCGGACTAGCGGGATCTGTAAATGAGCAGTTCTTC; CDR3: CASSPGLAGSVNEQFF
size: .; V: TRBV28; J: TRBJ1-2; D: .; DNA: TGTGCCAGCTCAGCCCTTAAAGGTCGGTTCTATGGCTACACCTTC; CDR3: CASSALKGRFYGYTF
size: .; V: TRBV27; J: TRBJ2-7; D: .; DNA: TGTGCCAGCAGTAAGGGGACTTTCGGGGGGCAGTACTTC; CDR3: CASSKGTFGGQYF
size: .; V: TRBV18; J: TRBJ2-3; D: TRBD2; DNA: TGTGCCAGCTCACCAATCGACAGAGGACTAGTGTCGCAGTATTTT; CDR3: CASSPIDRGLVSQYF
size: .; V: TRBV25-1; J: TRBJ2-2; D: .; DNA: TGTGCCAGCACGGCAGGGAGCGTGTGGACCGGGGAGCTGTTTTTT; CDR3: CASTAGSVWTGELFF
size: .; V: TRBV6-8; J: TRBJ2-1; D: .; DNA: TGTGCCAGCACCGCGGGCTACGAGCAGTTCTTC; CDR3: CASTAGYEQFF
size: .; V: TRBV7-6; J: TRBJ2-1; D: .; DNA: TGTGCCAGCAGCTTATATGGCGGACTTAGCTCCTACAATGAGCAGTTCTTC; CDR3: CASSLYGGLSSYNEQFF
size: .; V: TRBV25-1; J: TRBJ1-5; D: .; DNA: TGTGCCAGCAGTGACCGCAATCAGCCCCAGCATTTT; CDR3: CASSDRNQPQHF
size: .; V: TRBV6-6; J: TRBJ2-5; D: TRBD2; DNA: TGTGCCAGCACCCAACTAGCGGGAGGGGAAGGGACCCAGTACTTC; CDR3: CASTQLAGGEGTQYF
size: .; V: TRBV7-2; J: TRBJ2-1; D: .; DNA: TGTGCCAGCAGCTTAGTTGCCTGGCACAATGAGCAGTTCTTC; CDR3: CASSLVAWHNEQFF
size: .; V: TRBV7-9; J: TRBJ2-1; D: .; DNA: TGTGCCAGCAGTCTCACACCTAGTTTCTACTACTCCTACAATGAGCAGTTCTTC; CDR3: CASSLTPSFYYSYNEQFF
size: .; V: TRBV4-3; J: TRBJ2-3; D: .; DNA: TGCGCCAGCAGCCCAGGAAGCACAGATACGCAGTATTTT; CDR3: CASSPGSTDTQYF
size: .; V: TRBV9; J: TRBJ2-1; D: .; DNA: TGTGCCAGCAGCGTAGGGGCGTTGTACAATGAGCAGTTCTTC; CDR3: CASSVGALYNEQFF
size: once; V: TRBV7-6; J: TRBJ2-3; D: TRBD1; DNA: TGTGCCAGCAGCACAGGGGGCACAGATACGCAGTATTTT; CDR3: CASSTGGTDTQYF
size: .; V: TRBV7-8; J: TRBJ2-1; D: .; DNA: TGTGCCAGCAGCTTAGCCAGGGTCCCCTACAATGAGCAGTTCTTC; CDR3: CASSLARVPYNEQFF
size: .; V: TRBV10-3; J: TRBJ2-7; D: TRBD1; DNA: TGTGCCATCAGTGAGTTTGGGACAGGATCCGAGCAGTACTTC; CDR3: CAISEFGTGSEQYF
size: .; V: TRBV7-9; J: TRBJ1-2; D: TRBD1; DNA: TGTGCCAGCAGCTTAAAAGGGGGCGGTGGCTACACCTTC; CDR3: CASSLKGGGGYTF
size: once; V: TRBV5-5; J: TRBJ1-3; D: TRBD1; DNA: TGTGCCAGCAGCCCTACAGGGGCTGGAAACACCATATATTTT; CDR3: CASSPTGAGNTIYF
size: .; V: TRBV9; J: TRBJ2-2; D: .; DNA: TGTGCCAGCAGCGTAAGCGTGGCAGGGCGCACCGGGGAGCTGTTTTTT; CDR3: CASSVSVAGRTGELFF
size: .; V: TRBV15; J: TRBJ2-1; D: TRBD2; DNA: TGTGCCACCAGCACTAGGGGACTAGCGAATGAGCAGTTCTTC; CDR3: CATSTRGLANEQFF
size: .; V: TRBV29-1; J: TRBJ2-7; D: .; DNA: TGCAGCGTTGGATCCTACTACGAGCAGTACTTC; CDR3: CSVGSYYEQYF
size: .; V: TRBV7-3; J: TRBJ2-7; D: .; DNA: TGTGCCAGCAGCTTTGCAGGCGCCTACGAGCAGTACTTC; CDR3: CASSFAGAYEQYF
size: .; V: TRBV5-6; J: TRBJ2-1; D: .; DNA: TGTGCCAGCAGCTCTAACGGACTTTCTCTTGAGCAGTTCTTC; CDR3: CASSSNGLSLEQFF
size: .; V: TRBV9; J: TRBJ1-3; D: .; DNA: TGTGCCAGCAGCGTAGGCCCCATAGTAGGAAACACCATATATTTT; CDR3: CASSVGPIVGNTIYF
size: .; V: TRBV4-3; J: TRBJ2-7; D: TRBD1; DNA: TGCGCCAGCAGCCACGCCTTAAGGGACAGCAGCTACGAGCAGTACTTC; CDR3: CASSHALRDSSYEQYF
size: .; V: TRBV18; J: TRBJ2-5; D: TRBD1; DNA: TGTGCCAGCTCACCTGGGACAGGGGGTGAGGAGACCCAGTACTTC; CDR3: CASSPGTGGEETQYF
size: .; V: TRBV2; J: TRBJ1-5; D: .; DNA: TGTGCCAGCAAAGACAGGATTAATCAGCCCCAGCATTTT; CDR3: CASKDRINQPQHF
size: .; V: TRBV6-5; J: TRBJ1-4; D: TRBD1; DNA: TGTGCCAGCAGTTATTTCCCGACAGGGGAAAAACTGTTTTTT; CDR3: CASSYFPTGEKLFF
size: .; V: TRBV28; J: TRBJ2-5; D: TRBD2; DNA: TGTGCCAGCAGTTCCCCCGGACTAGCGGGAGGAAAGGAGACCCAGTACTTC; CDR3: CASSSPGLAGGKETQYF
size: few; V: TRBV18; J: TRBJ1-2; D: TRBD1; DNA: TGTGCCAGCTCACCGCTGACAGGGGATGGCTACACCTTC; CDR3: CASSPLTGDGYTF
size: .; V: TRBV11-3; J: TRBJ2-1; D: TRBD2; DNA: TGTGCCAGCACTAGCGGAAATTACAATGAGCAGTTCTTC; CDR3: CASTSGNYNEQFF
size: .; V: TRBV7-3; J: TRBJ1-1; D: .; DNA: TGTGCCAGCAGCCAAGGGATGAACACTGAAGCTTTCTTT; CDR3: CASSQGMNTEAFF
size: .; V: TRBV19; J: TRBJ2-7; D: .; DNA: TGTGCCAGTAGTATATTGCACCTGAGCTCCTACGAGCAGTACTTC; CDR3: CASSILHLSSYEQYF
size: .; V: TRBV5-6; J: TRBJ1-2; D: .; DNA: TGTGCCAGCAGAAACACCGGGGTATCGAGGGGCTACACCTTC; CDR3: CASRNTGVSRGYTF
size: .; V: TRBV25-1; J: TRBJ2-5; D: TRBD1; DNA: TGTGCCAGCAGTGAAAGGGGGCAGGGACAACCGACCCAGTACTTC; CDR3: CASSERGQGQPTQYF
size: .; V: TRBV5-5; J: TRBJ2-3; D: TRBD2; DNA: TGTGCCAGCAGCTTACGGGGTCGGACTAGCGGGAGGGAAAGCACAGATACGCAGTATTTT; CDR3: CASSLRGRTSGRESTDTQYF
size: .; V: TRBV15; J: TRBJ1-1; D: TRBD1; DNA: TGTGCCACCAGCAGAGTAAGGACAGGGGGGGACACTGAAGCTTTCTTT; CDR3: CATSRVRTGGDTEAFF
size: .; V: TRBV2; J: TRBJ2-3; D: TRBD2; DNA: TGTGCCAGCAGTTCCAGACTAGCGACTAGCACAGATACGCAGTATTTT; CDR3: CASSSRLATSTDTQYF
size: .; V: TRBV30; J: TRBJ2-7; D: TRBD1; DNA: TGTGCCTGCCTCACTAGGGGGCCCTACGAGCAGTACTTC; CDR3: CACLTRGPYEQYF
size: once; V: TRBV25-1; J: TRBJ1-5; D: TRBD1; DNA: TGTGCCAGCAGTGCAGGACAGGGTGAGCCCCAGCATTTT; CDR3: CASSAGQGEPQHF
size: .; V: TRBV25-1; J: TRBJ2-4; D: .; DNA: TGTGCCAGCAGTGAATGGAACCTAGCCAAAAACATTCAGTACTTC; CDR3: CASSEWNLAKNIQYF
size: .; V: TRBV28; J: TRBJ1-1; D: TRBD1; DNA: TGTGCCAGCAGTCCCCGGACAGGGCCAACTGAAGCTTTCTTT; CDR3: CASSPRTGPTEAFF
size: once; V: TRBV2; J: TRBJ2-1; D: TRBD2; DNA: TGTGCCAGCAGTGGGACCCCCCGGGAGGAGTTCTTC; CDR3: CASSGTPREEFF
size: .; V: TRBV25-1; J: TRBJ2-5; D: .; DNA: TGTGCCAGCAGTGAGAGTCGGGGGCTCGGCGAGACCCAGTACTTC; CDR3: CASSESRGLGETQYF
size: .; V: TRBV7-2; J: TRBJ2-1; D: TRBD2; DNA: TGTGCCAGCAGCAATTTTGTCGGACTAGCGGGCCTTAATGAGCAGTTCTTC; CDR3: CASSNFVGLAGLNEQFF
size: .; V: TRBV5-4; J: TRBJ2-1; D: TRBD2; DNA: TGTGCCAGCAGCAGACTAGCGGCCACCTACAATGAGCAGTTCTTC; CDR3: CASSRLAATYNEQFF
size: .; V: TRBV27; J: TRBJ2-5; D: TRBD2; DNA: TGTGCCAGCAGTCCCGGGAGGCTCGGGACCCAGTACTTC; CDR3: CASSPGRLGTQYF
size: .; V: TRBV29-1; J: TRBJ2-7; D: .; DNA: TGCAGCGCTCGACAGACCTACGAGCAGTACTTC; CDR3: CSARQTYEQYF
size: .; V: TRBV4-3; J: TRBJ2-1; D: .; DNA: TGCGCCAGCAGCCATACCTACCGGGGCGGGTATGAGTACAATGAGCAGTTCTTC; CDR3: CASSHTYRGGYEYNEQFF
size: .; V: TRBV9; J: TRBJ2-1; D: .; DNA: TGTGCCAGCAGCCCGTCCGGGACGATCAATGAGCAGTTCTTC; CDR3: CASSPSGTINEQFF
size: .; V: TRBV5-1; J: TRBJ1-5; D: TRBD1; DNA: TGCGCCAGCAGCGAAGGGCCCAGGGGGCAAAGCAATCAGCCCCAGCATTTT; CDR3: CASSEGPRGQSNQPQHF
size: .; V: TRBV30; J: TRBJ2-1; D: .; DNA: TGTGCCTGGAATACAATTAGCTCCTACAATGAGCAGTTCTTC; CDR3: CAWNTISSYNEQFF